The T cell receptor beta chain under discussion was sequenced for a study of memory CD4+ T cells and cytomegalovirus serostatus. Study in general: Healthy Belgian adult donors included fewer than 10 CMV-positive and 24 CMV-negative people.

Generated by immunoSEQ multiplex PCR, the TCRdb table keeps only in-frame clones and is missing some. This table has about 57,000 clones, approximately 79% appearing once. Deletions cut 5 bases from V and 3 bases from J, with 8 bases between. Germline loops: CDR1 SGHRS, CDR2 YFSETQ. This CDR3 has 12 amino acids. Study-wide findings and caveats: Each of 67 CMV-associated TCRbeta sequences occurred in one to five individuals.

The sort gate was single viable CD3+CD4+CD8-CD45RO+ cells for memory CD4+ T cells. CMV serostatus came from serum IgG against pp150, pp28, p38, p52. Positive selection with CD4 microbeads enriched total CD4+ T cells. As to this clone: Its antigen is unidentified.

The sequence came from an adult in good health and CMV-seronegative. The sequenced material came from memory CD4+ T cells from blood. This chain joins TRBV5-1 and TRBJ1-2; D is uncertain. CDR3 residues: CASSPRDYGYTF. CDR3 DNA sequence: TGCGCCAGCAGTCCCCGGGACTATGGCTACACCTTC.